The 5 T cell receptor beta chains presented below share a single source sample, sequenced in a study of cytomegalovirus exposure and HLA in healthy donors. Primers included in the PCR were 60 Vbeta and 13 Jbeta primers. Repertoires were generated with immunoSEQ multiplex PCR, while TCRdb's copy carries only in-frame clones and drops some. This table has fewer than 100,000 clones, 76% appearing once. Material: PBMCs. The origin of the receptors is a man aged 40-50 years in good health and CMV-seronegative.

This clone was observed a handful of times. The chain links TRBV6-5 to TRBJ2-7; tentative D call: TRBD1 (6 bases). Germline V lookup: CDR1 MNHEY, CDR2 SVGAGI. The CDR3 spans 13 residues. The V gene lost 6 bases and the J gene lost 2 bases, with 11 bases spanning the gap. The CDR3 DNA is TGTGCCAGCAGGGGGGCGTCGACCTACGAGCAGTACTTC. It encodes CASRGASTYEQYF.

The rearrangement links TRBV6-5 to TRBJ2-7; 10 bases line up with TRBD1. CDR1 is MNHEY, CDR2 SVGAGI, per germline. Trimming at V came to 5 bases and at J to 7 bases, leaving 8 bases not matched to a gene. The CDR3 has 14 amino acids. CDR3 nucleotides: TGTGCCAGCAGTACCAGGACAGGGGGGTGGGAGCAGTACTTC. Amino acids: CASSTRTGGWEQYF.

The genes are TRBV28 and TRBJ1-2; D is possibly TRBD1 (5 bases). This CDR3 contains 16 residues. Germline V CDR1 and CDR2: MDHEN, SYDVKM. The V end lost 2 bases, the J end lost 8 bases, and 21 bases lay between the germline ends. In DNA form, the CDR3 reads TGTGCCAGCAGTTTAAGGGGTGGCGCCTCTCTGGGCGGCTACACCTTC. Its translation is CASSLRGGASLGGYTF.

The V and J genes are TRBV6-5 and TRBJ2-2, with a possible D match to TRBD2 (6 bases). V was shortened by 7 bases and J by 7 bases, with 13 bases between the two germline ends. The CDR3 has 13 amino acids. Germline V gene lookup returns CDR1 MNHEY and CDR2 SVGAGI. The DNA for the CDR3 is TGTGCCAGCATTCCCGGGGGTGGCGGGGAGCTGTTTTTT. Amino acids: CASIPGGGGELFF.

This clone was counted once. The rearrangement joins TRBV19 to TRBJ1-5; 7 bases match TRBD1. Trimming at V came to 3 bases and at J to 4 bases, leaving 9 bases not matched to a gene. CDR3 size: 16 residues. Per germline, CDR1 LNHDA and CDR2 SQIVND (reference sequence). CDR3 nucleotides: TGTGCCAGTAGTATGAGGGGGCAGGGCAAAAATCAGCCCCAGCATTTT. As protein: CASSMRGQGKNQPQHF. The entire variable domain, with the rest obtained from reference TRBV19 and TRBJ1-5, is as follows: DGGITQSPKYLFRKEGQNVTLSCEQNLNHDAMYWYRQDPGQGLRLIYYSQIVNDFQKGDIAEGYSVSREKKESFPLTVTSAQKNPTAFYLCASSMRGQGKNQPQHFGDGTRLSIL.